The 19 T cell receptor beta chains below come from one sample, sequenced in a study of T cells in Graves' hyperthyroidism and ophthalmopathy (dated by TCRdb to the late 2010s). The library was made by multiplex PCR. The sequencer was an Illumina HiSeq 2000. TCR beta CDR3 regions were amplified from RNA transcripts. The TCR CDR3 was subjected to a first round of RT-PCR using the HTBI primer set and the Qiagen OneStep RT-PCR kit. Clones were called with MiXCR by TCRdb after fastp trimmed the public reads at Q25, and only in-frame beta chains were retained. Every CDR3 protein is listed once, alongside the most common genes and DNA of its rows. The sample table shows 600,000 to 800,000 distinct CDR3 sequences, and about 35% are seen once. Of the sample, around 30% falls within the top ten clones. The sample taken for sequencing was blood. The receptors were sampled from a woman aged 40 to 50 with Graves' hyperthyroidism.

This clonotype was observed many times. The CDR3 bases are TGCAGTGCTAGAAACCTCGCCAGAGGGAACACTGAAGCTTTCTTT. It specifies CSARNLARGNTEAFF. V is TRBV20-1 and J is TRBJ1-1; unclear D gene. Germline V lookup: CDR1 DFQATT, CDR2 SNEGSKA (reference sequence). V was clipped by 2 bases and J by 1 base, with 14 bases between them. The CDR3 loop spans 15 amino acids.

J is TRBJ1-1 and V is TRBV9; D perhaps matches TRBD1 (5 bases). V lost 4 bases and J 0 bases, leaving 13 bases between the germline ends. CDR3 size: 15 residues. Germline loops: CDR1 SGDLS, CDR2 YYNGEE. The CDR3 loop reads CASSRTPGLNTEAFF. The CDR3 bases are TGTGCCAGCAGCCGAACCCCAGGGTTGAACACTGAAGCTTTCTTT.

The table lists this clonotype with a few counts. The CDR3 protein is CASSGTGTVPYEQYF. The CDR3 region has the DNA TGTGCCAGTAGTGGGACCGGGACAGTGCCCTACGAGCAGTACTTC. This chain joins TRBV19 and TRBJ2-7, with TRBD1 matching 7 bases. CDR3 length equals 15 residues. Germline V gene sequence: CDR1 LNHDA, CDR2 SQIVND (reference sequence). Trimming at V came to 5 bases and at J to 2 bases, leaving 9 bases not matched to a gene.

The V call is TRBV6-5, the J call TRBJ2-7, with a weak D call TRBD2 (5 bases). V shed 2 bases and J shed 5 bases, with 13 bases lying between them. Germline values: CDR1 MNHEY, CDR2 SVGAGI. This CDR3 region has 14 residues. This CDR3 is CASSYVAVGNEQYF. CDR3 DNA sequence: TGTGCCAGCAGTTACGTGGCGGTCGGGAACGAGCAGTACTTC.

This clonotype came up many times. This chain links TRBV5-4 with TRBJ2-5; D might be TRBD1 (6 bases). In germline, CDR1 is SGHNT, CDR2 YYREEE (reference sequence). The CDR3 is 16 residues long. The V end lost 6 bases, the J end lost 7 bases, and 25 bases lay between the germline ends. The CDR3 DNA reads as TGTGCCAGCAACCCTGGGACACCCAGTTTCGGCGGGACCCAGTACTTC. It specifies CASNPGTPSFGGTQYF.

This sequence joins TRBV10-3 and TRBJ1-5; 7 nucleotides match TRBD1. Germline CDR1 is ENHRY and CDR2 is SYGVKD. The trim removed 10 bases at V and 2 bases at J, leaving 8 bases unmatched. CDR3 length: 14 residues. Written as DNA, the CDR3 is TGTGCCACCACGACAGGGCCCGGCAATCAGCCCCAGCATTTT. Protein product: CATTTGPGNQPQHF.

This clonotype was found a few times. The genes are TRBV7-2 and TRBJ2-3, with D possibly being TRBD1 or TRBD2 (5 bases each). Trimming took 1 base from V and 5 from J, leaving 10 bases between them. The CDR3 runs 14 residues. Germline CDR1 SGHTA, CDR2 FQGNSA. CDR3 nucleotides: TGTGCCAGCAGCTTAGTGGGGACCGGAGATACGCAGTATTTT. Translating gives CASSLVGTGDTQYF.

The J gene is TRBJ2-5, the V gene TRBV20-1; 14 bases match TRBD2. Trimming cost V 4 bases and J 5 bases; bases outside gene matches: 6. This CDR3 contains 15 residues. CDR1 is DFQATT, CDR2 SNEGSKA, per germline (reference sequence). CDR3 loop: CSAMGLAGEMETQYF. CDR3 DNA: TGCAGTGCTATGGGACTAGCGGGAGAGATGGAGACCCAGTACTTC.

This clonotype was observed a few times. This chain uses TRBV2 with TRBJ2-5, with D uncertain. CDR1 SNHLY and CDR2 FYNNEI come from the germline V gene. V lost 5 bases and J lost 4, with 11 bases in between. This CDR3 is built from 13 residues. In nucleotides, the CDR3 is TGTGCCAGCAGTTATGAGGTCCCAGAGACCCAGTACTTC. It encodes CASSYEVPETQYF.

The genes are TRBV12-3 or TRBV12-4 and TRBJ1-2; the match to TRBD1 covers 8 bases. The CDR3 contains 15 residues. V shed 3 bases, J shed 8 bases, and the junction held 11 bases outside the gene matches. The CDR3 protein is CASSFSQGAWGGYTF. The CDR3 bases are TGTGCCAGCAGTTTCTCGCAGGGGGCATGGGGAGGCTACACCTTC.

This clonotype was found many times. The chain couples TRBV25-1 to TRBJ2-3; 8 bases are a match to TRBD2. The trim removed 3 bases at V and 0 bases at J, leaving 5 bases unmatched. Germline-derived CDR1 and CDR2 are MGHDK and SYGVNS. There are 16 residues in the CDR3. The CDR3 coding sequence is TGTGCCAGCAGTGACCCGAGCGGGAGTAGCACAGATACGCAGTATTTT. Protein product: CASSDPSGSSTDTQYF.

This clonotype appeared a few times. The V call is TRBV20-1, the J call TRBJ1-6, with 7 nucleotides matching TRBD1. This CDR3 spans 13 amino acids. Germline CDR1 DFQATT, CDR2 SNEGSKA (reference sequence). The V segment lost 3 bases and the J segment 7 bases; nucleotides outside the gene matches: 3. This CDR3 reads CSASGTVNSPLHF. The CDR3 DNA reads TGCAGTGCTAGTGGGACAGTCAATTCACCCCTCCACTTT.

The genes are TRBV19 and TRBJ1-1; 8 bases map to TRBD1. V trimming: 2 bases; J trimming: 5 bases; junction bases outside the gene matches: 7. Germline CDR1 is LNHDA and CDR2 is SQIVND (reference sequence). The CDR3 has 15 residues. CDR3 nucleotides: TGTGCCAGTAGTATAATTCAGGGGGCAGGTACTGAAGCTTTCTTT. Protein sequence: CASSIIQGAGTEAFF.

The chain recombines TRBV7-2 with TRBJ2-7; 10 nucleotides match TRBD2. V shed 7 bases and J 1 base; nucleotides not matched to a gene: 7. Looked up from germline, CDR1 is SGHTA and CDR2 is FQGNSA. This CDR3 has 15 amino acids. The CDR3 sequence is CASTTWTSGSYEQYF. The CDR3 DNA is TGTGCCAGCACGACCTGGACTAGCGGATCCTACGAGCAGTACTTC.

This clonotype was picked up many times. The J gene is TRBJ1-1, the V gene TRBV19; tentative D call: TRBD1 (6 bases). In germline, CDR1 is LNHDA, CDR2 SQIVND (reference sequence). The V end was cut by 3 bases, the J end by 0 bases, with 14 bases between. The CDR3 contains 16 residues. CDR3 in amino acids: CASSISGTPMNTEAFF. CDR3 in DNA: TGTGCCAGTAGTATTTCAGGGACACCCATGAACACTGAAGCTTTCTTT.

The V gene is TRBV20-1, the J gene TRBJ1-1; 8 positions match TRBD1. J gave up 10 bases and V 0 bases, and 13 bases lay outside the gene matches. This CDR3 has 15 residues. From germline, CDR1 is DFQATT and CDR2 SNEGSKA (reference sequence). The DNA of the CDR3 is TGCAGTGCTAGAGATTTTGGTCGACAGGGGTCTAGAGCTTTCTTT. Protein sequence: CSARDFGRQGSRAFF.

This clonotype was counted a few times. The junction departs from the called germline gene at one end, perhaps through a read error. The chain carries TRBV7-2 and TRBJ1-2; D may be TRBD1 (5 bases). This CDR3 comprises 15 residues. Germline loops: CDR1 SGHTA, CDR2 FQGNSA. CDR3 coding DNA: TGTGCCAGCAGCCTAGCGGGGGATTTTAACTATGGCTACACCTTC. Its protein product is CASSLAGDFNYGYTF. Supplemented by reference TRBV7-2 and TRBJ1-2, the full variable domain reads GAGVSQSPSNKVTEKGKDVELRCDPISGHTALYWYRQSLGQGLEFLIYFQGNSAPDKSGLPSDRFSAERTGGSVSTLTIQRTQQEDSAVYLCASSLAGDFNYGYTFGSGTRLTVV.

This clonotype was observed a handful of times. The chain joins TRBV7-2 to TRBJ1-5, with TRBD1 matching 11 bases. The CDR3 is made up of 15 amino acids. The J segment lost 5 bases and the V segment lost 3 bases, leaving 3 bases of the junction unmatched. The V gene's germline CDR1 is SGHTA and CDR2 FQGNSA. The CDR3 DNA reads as TGTGCCAGCAGCTTTATGGACAGGGGGCATCAGCCCCAGCATTTT. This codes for CASSFMDRGHQPQHF.

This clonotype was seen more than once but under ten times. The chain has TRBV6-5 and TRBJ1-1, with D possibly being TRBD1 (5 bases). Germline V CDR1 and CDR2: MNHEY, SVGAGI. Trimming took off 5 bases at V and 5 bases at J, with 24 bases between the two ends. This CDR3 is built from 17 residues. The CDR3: CASSPPGYRQRRTEAFF. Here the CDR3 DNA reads TGTGCCAGCAGTCCTCCAGGCTACAGGCAAAGGCGGACTGAAGCTTTCTTT.